The 15 T cell receptor beta chains below come from one sample, sequenced in a study of cytomegalovirus exposure and HLA in healthy donors. The PCR was carried out with 60 Vbeta primers and 13 Jbeta primers. Clones were read by immunoSEQ multiplex PCR, and TCRdb kept only the in-frame ones, dropping some. The table has 100,000 to 150,000 clones, 80% to 90% seen once. Sequenced: PBMCs. Receptors originate from a man aged 45-65 years in good health and CMV-seronegative.

The CDR3 reads CASSLLTGTNEKLFF. The CDR3 nucleotides are TGTGCCAGCAGCTTACTTACAGGGACTAATGAAAAACTGTTTTTT. The gene calls are TRBV13 and TRBJ1-4, with D tentatively TRBD1 (6 bases). Trimming shortened V by 2 bases and J by 2 bases, and 9 bases separated the two germline ends. Per the germline V gene, CDR1 is PRHDT and CDR2 is FYEKMQ (reference sequence). This CDR3 contains 15 residues.

This clone appeared a few times. The V and J genes are TRBV4-1 and TRBJ1-1; D unclear. The CDR3 loop spans 12 amino acids. Germline loops: CDR1 MGHRA, CDR2 YSYEKL. V lost 3 bases, J lost 13 bases, and 15 bases lay in between. The CDR3 bases are TGCGCCAGCAGCCATGTACTCCTCGGGGTTTTCTTT. As protein: CASSHVLLGVFF.

V and J are TRBV6-1 and TRBJ1-1; no reliable D call. V dropped 0 bases and J dropped 8 bases, with 13 bases sitting between them. This CDR3 has 14 residues. CDR1 and CDR2 from the germline V gene are MNHNS and SASEGT. The CDR3 DNA reads TGTGCCAGCAGTGAAGCTCCGGCTTGGGAGGAAGCTTTCTTT. Its protein product is CASSEAPAWEEAFF.

The rearrangement uses TRBV7-8 and TRBJ2-1, with TRBD2 matching over 12 bases. CDR1 is SGHVS and CDR2 is FQNEAQ in the germline V gene. V lost 4 bases and J lost 4; bases outside the gene matches: 2. The length of the CDR3 is 15 residues. CDR3 sequence (DNA): TGTGCCAGCAGCTGGACTAGCGGGGATTACAATGAGCAGTTCTTC. The encoded protein is CASSWTSGDYNEQFF.

The chain carries TRBV4-1 and TRBJ1-1; 8 bases agree with TRBD1. There are 16 residues in the CDR3. Losses at the gene ends were 4 bases for V and 11 bases for J; bases not matched to a gene: 18. CDR1 MGHRA and CDR2 YSYEKL come from the germline V gene. CDR3: CASSRPLDRGQFDAFF. CDR3 coding DNA: TGCGCCAGCAGCCGACCCCTAGACAGGGGCCAATTCGACGCTTTCTTT.

The gene calls are TRBV19 and TRBJ2-7; 11 bases line up with TRBD1. Germline loops: CDR1 LNHDA, CDR2 SQIVND (reference sequence). J was trimmed by 2 bases and V by 10 bases; bases with no gene match: 4. This CDR3 spans 13 amino acids. In DNA form, the CDR3 reads TGTGCCACCCGGGACAGGGGGGCCTACGAGCAGTACTTC. Encoded protein: CATRDRGAYEQYF.

This clone was counted a few times. The rearrangement links TRBV10-1 to TRBJ2-1, with 8 bases aligning to TRBD2. This CDR3 is built from 17 residues. The germline V gene has CDR1 WNHNN and CDR2 SYGVQD (reference sequence). Trimming took 4 bases from V and 0 from J; bases not matched to a gene: 8. This chain's CDR3 is CASSGYSGVSSYNEQFF. The CDR3 DNA follows: TGCGCCAGCAGTGGATATAGCGGGGTGAGCTCCTACAATGAGCAGTTCTTC.

This chain links TRBV15 with TRBJ1-5; 8 bases align to TRBD1. This CDR3 contains 14 residues. V lost 5 bases to trimming and J lost 1 base; unmatched junction nucleotides: 1. The germline CDR1 and CDR2 sequences are LNHNV and YYDKDF (reference sequence). DNA of the CDR3: TGTGCCACCAGCCGACAGGGGAGCAATCAGCCCCAGCATTTT. Translating gives CATSRQGSNQPQHF.

The chain joins TRBV18 to TRBJ2-1; 8 nucleotides agree with TRBD1. The V gene end was trimmed by 3 bases and the J gene end by 0 bases; junction bases not matched to a gene: 4. Germline CDR1 and CDR2: KGHSH and LQKENI. The CDR3 is 16 residues long. CDR3 DNA: TGTGCCAGCTCACCCCCGACAGGGGTCTCCTACAATGAGCAGTTCTTC. Its translation is CASSPPTGVSYNEQFF.

V and J are TRBV7-3 and TRBJ2-5; TRBD1 matches 7 bases. V dropped 5 bases and J dropped 5; count of bases not matched to a gene: 5. The CDR3 length is 13 residues. Germline V CDR1 and CDR2: SGHTA, FQGTGA. CDR3: CASSPGQSETQYF. Here the CDR3 DNA reads TGTGCCAGCAGCCCGGGACAGTCGGAGACCCAGTACTTC.

This rearrangement joins TRBV6-1 to TRBJ1-1; D uncertain. Trimming took off 7 bases at V and 1 base at J, with 10 bases between the two ends. The CDR3 contains 13 residues. Germline V CDR1 and CDR2: MNHNS, SASEGT. CDR3 region: CASIVGTNTEAFF. In DNA form, the CDR3 reads TGTGCCAGCATTGTGGGCACGAACACTGAAGCTTTCTTT.

The rearrangement uses TRBV19 and TRBJ1-1; 10 nucleotides agree with TRBD1. From germline, CDR1 is LNHDA and CDR2 SQIVND (reference sequence). CDR3 size: 16 residues. Trimming cost V 3 bases and J 3 bases; bases outside gene matches: 7. The CDR3 coding sequence is TGTGCCAGTAGTATCCCCCGACAGGGGGCTGACACTGAAGCTTTCTTT. It specifies CASSIPRQGADTEAFF.

The gene calls are TRBV5-1 and TRBJ2-1, with D maybe TRBD1 (5 bases). The germline V and J ends were trimmed by 4 bases and 5 bases, with 13 bases remaining between them. The CDR3 is 14 amino acids. Germline assignment: CDR1 SGHRS and CDR2 YFSETQ. Written as DNA, the CDR3 is TGCGCCAGCAGCCCGGATGCAGGGAACAATGAGCAGTTCTTC. Amino acid sequence: CASSPDAGNNEQFF.

The chain combines TRBV30 with TRBJ1-1; unclear D gene. V was cut by 8 bases and J by 3 bases, with 7 bases left in between. Per germline, CDR1 GTSNPN and CDR2 SVGIG (reference sequence). There are 10 residues in the CDR3. The CDR3 DNA follows: TGTGCCCAAGGAGACACTGAAGCTTTCTTT. Translated: CAQGDTEAFF.

As regards this clone: Other DNA sequences in this specimen translate into the identical CDR3. The chain links TRBV18 to TRBJ2-5, with 11 bases identical to TRBD1. The germline V gene has CDR1 KGHSH and CDR2 LQKENI. The V segment lost 3 bases and the J segment 5 bases; nucleotides outside the gene matches: 2. The CDR3 runs 14 residues. As DNA, the CDR3 is TGTGCCAGCTCACCCGGACAGGGGGCTGAGACCCAGTACTTC. Its translation: CASSPGQGAETQYF.